Following are 17 T cell receptor beta chains from one sample sequenced in a study of identical twins. TCRdb analysed the 5' RACE reads with MiXCR anew, one entry per CDR3 protein. The repertoire consists of hundreds of thousands of distinct CDR3 sequences, with about 7.5% occurring once and the leading ten covering about 5.8%. The same data also went into a second study, on yellow fever vaccine responses in identical twins.

Sequencing was performed on CD8+ T cells sorted from blood. These receptors came from a woman under 30 in good health.

This clonotype was detected only a few times. The rearrangement uses TRBV2 and TRBJ2-7, with 9 positions matching TRBD2. V shed 2 bases and J 1 base; nucleotides not matched to a gene: 9. This CDR3 region has 17 residues. CDR1 SNHLY and CDR2 FYNNEI come from the germline V gene. For the CDR3, the DNA is TGTGCCAGCAGTGAATGGTTGGGCGGGAGGGCGTCCTACGAGCAGTACTTC. Amino acids: CASSEWLGGRASYEQYF. The entire variable domain, with the rest obtained from reference TRBV2 and TRBJ2-7, is as follows: EPEVTQTPSHQVTQMGQEVILRCVPISNHLYFYWYRQILGQKVEFLVSFYNNEISEKSEIFDDQFSVERPDGSNFTLKIRSTKLEDSAMYFCASSEWLGGRASYEQYFGPGTRLTVT.

The table lists this clonotype with many counts. CDR3 loop: CASSFAGGYTF. The CDR3 DNA reads TGTGCCAGCAGTTTCGCCGGCGGCTACACCTTC. The V gene is TRBV12-3 or TRBV12-4, the J gene TRBJ1-2, with no clear D. V dropped 3 bases and J dropped 8 bases, with 7 bases sitting between them. The CDR3 has 11 residues.

There are many counts of this clonotype. The rearrangement joins TRBV10-1 to TRBJ2-1; perhaps TRBD2 as D (6 bases). The V and J ends lost 4 bases and 7 bases respectively, with 14 bases between them. The CDR3 is 14 residues long. Germline CDR1 WNHNN, CDR2 SYGVQD (reference sequence). The CDR3 DNA reads as TGCGCCAGCAGTGCGGGGGAGATGTGGAATGAGCAGTTCTTC. It encodes CASSAGEMWNEQFF.

This clonotype was found a few times. This chain connects TRBV29-1 to TRBJ1-2, with D uncertain. CDR1 is SQVTM, CDR2 ANQGSEA, per germline. This CDR3 spans 9 amino acids. V was trimmed by 8 bases and J by 13 bases, leaving 14 bases between them. Here the CDR3 reads CSSGSDGTF. CDR3 DNA sequence: TGCAGCTCCGGGTCCGACGGCACCTTC.

This clonotype was counted only a few times. The chain uses TRBV7-6 and TRBJ2-3; no clear D. CDR1 is SGHVS and CDR2 is FNYEAQ in the germline V gene. The CDR3 extends over 13 amino acids. The V gene lost 4 bases and the J gene lost 4 bases, with 9 bases spanning the gap. Written as DNA, the CDR3 is TGTGCCAGCAGCTCCGGACGGTCAGATACGCAGTATTTT. This codes for CASSSGRSDTQYF.

This clonotype occurred a few times. This chain connects TRBV2 to TRBJ1-1, with D unclear. Germline CDR1 SNHLY, CDR2 FYNNEI. Trimming stripped 8 bases from V and 13 bases from J, with 17 bases between. This CDR3 spans 11 amino acids. CDR3 region: CASPVGRYVFF. The CDR3 DNA reads TGTGCCAGCCCGGTAGGGAGGTACGTTTTCTTT. The full variable domain, in which reference TRBV2 and TRBJ1-1 provide the parts outside the CDR3, is EPEVTQTPSHQVTQMGQEVILRCVPISNHLYFYWYRQILGQKVEFLVSFYNNEISEKSEIFDDQFSVERPDGSNFTLKIRSTKLEDSAMYFCASPVGRYVFFGQGTRLTVV.

The V call is TRBV7-2, the J call TRBJ2-3, with 8 positions matching TRBD1. The V and J ends lost 5 bases and 4 bases, in that order; junction bases with no gene match: 11. The CDR3 runs 16 residues. Germline-derived CDR1 and CDR2 are SGHTA and FQGNSA. The CDR3 is CASSVEDRVKADTQYF. In nucleotides, the CDR3 is TGTGCCAGCAGCGTAGAGGACAGGGTAAAAGCAGATACGCAGTATTTT.

The table lists this clonotype with a few counts. The chain couples TRBV2 to TRBJ1-5; D uncertain. The CDR3 covers 13 residues. V was clipped by 4 bases and J by 4 bases, with 8 bases between them. The germline V gene has CDR1 SNHLY and CDR2 FYNNEI. The CDR3: CASSGVENQPQHF. For the CDR3, the DNA is TGTGCCAGCAGTGGGGTGGAGAATCAGCCCCAGCATTTT.

The sample holds many counts of this clonotype. This sequence joins TRBV20-1 and TRBJ2-7, with TRBD2 matching over 8 bases. With V trimmed by 7 bases and J by 4 bases, 9 bases remained unmatched. The CDR3 has 13 residues. Germline V CDR1 and CDR2: DFQATT, SNEGSKA (reference sequence). The CDR3 DNA is TGCAGTGTTGGAGCGGGAGAACCGTACGAGCAGTACTTC. Translating it yields CSVGAGEPYEQYF.

This clonotype appeared many times. The chain has TRBV6-5 and TRBJ1-1; no clear D gene. Germline CDR1 MNHEY, CDR2 SVGAGI. The ends were cut back, 3 bases at V and 2 bases at J, with 10 bases in the middle. The CDR3 runs 14 residues. The CDR3 DNA reads TGTGCCAGCAGTTATGAGTACGGAAACACTGAAGCTTTCTTT. It translates to CASSYEYGNTEAFF.

The rearrangement links TRBV9 to TRBJ2-3; 7 bases are a match to TRBD1. Germline V CDR1 and CDR2: SGDLS, YYNGEE. The CDR3 has 16 residues. V shed 3 bases, J shed 0 bases, and the junction held 7 bases outside the gene matches. The CDR3 region has the DNA TGTGCCAGCAGCGGGACCGACAGGGTCAGCACAGATACGCAGTATTTT. Its protein product is CASSGTDRVSTDTQYF.

This rearrangement joins TRBV27 to TRBJ2-7; D remains unclear. CDR1 is MNHEY, CDR2 SMNVEV, per germline (reference sequence). The CDR3 is 14 residues long. Deletions cut 5 bases from V and 3 bases from J, with 14 bases between. The CDR3 loop reads CASSHNGINYEQYF. CDR3 nucleotides: TGTGCCAGCAGTCATAACGGAATTAACTACGAGCAGTACTTC.

The chain joins TRBV20-1 to TRBJ2-5; the match to TRBD2 covers 12 bases. Germline V lookup: CDR1 DFQATT, CDR2 SNEGSKA (reference sequence). The CDR3 sequence is 17 residues long. Trimming at V came to 1 base and at J to 4 bases, leaving 10 bases not matched to a gene. The chain's CDR3 is CSARGTRLAGVGETQYF. CDR3 bases: TGCAGTGCTAGAGGAACAAGACTAGCGGGGGTCGGAGAGACCCAGTACTTC.

This clonotype has a handful of counts. The chain has TRBV2 and TRBJ2-5; a possible D gene is TRBD1 (5 bases). Germline V gene data show CDR1 as SNHLY and CDR2 as FYNNEI. V was pared by 8 bases and J by 5 bases, with 12 bases between. CDR3 length: 12 residues. Here the CDR3 reads CASGLGRETQYF. CDR3 coding DNA: TGTGCCAGCGGCCTGGGGCGGGAGACCCAGTACTTC.

This clonotype has only a few counts. The chain carries TRBV19 and TRBJ2-1, with D maybe TRBD1 (5 bases). Germline V gives CDR1 LNHDA, CDR2 SQIVND (reference sequence). This CDR3 comprises 16 residues. Trimming shortened V by 5 bases and J by 0 bases, and 14 bases separated the two germline ends. The CDR3 DNA is TGTGCCAGTAGTCCCAGGGCAGAGAGCTCCTACAATGAGCAGTTCTTC. Protein product: CASSPRAESSYNEQFF.

This clonotype has ten or more counts. This chain links TRBV27 with TRBJ1-5, with 8 positions matching TRBD1. The V gene end was trimmed by 5 bases and the J gene end by 2 bases; junction bases not matched to a gene: 5. In germline, CDR1 is MNHEY, CDR2 SMNVEV (reference sequence). The CDR3 is made up of 15 amino acids. DNA for the CDR3: TGTGCCAGCAGTCACGACAGGGGTGGCAATCAGCCCCAGCATTTT. Protein: CASSHDRGGNQPQHF.

The chain couples TRBV27 to TRBJ1-1; D remains ambiguous. CDR1 and CDR2 from the germline V gene are MNHEY and SMNVEV (reference sequence). The CDR3 runs 14 residues. V was shortened by 4 bases and J by 4 bases, with 13 bases between the two germline ends. The CDR3 DNA reads TGTGCCAGCAGTTCCAAGACAAGTGGCACTGAAGCTTTCTTT. Translation: CASSSKTSGTEAFF.